These 19 T cell receptor beta chains share one sample of origin, sequenced in a study of neurological immune-mediated disorders. Each CDR3 protein is one row after TCRdb ran MiXCR on the 5' RACE reads. The profile covers tens of thousands of distinct CDR3 sequences, with 3% to 4% appearing a single time and under 3.5% taken by the ten largest. The sequenced sample was PBMCs. These receptors were collected from a woman aged 50 to 65 with multiple sclerosis.

This clonotype was picked up many times. This chain connects TRBV5-1 to TRBJ1-2; no definite D call. There are 13 residues in the CDR3. V lost 3 bases and J lost 2, with 8 bases in between. CDR1 and CDR2 (germline): SGHRS, YFSETQ. The CDR3 DNA follows: TGCGCCAGCAGCTCCTGGAACAACTATGGCTACACCTTC. The encoded protein is CASSSWNNYGYTF.

This clonotype was counted many times. V usage is TRBV5-5 and J usage is TRBJ1-5, with 11 positions matching TRBD1. The germline CDR1 and CDR2 sequences are SGHKS and YYEKEE (reference sequence). V lost 0 bases to trimming and J lost 0 bases; unmatched junction nucleotides: 8. The CDR3 has 19 residues. In DNA form, the CDR3 reads TGTGCCAGCAGCTTGGTGTCCGGGACAGGGGGTTATAGCAATCAGCCCCAGCATTTT. The encoded protein is CASSLVSGTGGYSNQPQHF.

This clonotype was seen at least ten times. The chain carries TRBV20-1 and TRBJ2-3; 10 bases map to TRBD2. This CDR3 comprises 16 residues. From germline, CDR1 is DFQATT and CDR2 SNEGSKA (reference sequence). V lost 0 bases and J lost 2; bases outside the gene matches: 5. The DNA for the CDR3 is TGCAGTGCTAGAGATCCTAGCGGGGGCGTCACAGATACGCAGTATTTT. Encoded protein: CSARDPSGGVTDTQYF.

In the case of this clonotype: Here the CDR3 omits its conserved ending phenylalanine or tryptophan, so a read error is the likely source. The V gene is TRBV5-5, the J gene TRBJ2-1, with D possibly being TRBD1 or TRBD2 (6 bases each). Per the germline V gene, CDR1 is SGHKS and CDR2 is YYEKEE (reference sequence). Between the trimmed V and J ends, which lost 4 bases and 6 bases, there was a span of 11 bases. The CDR3 runs to 13 residues. CDR3 nucleotide sequence: TGTGCCAGCAGCGGGGGGACAACCAATGAGCAGTTCAAC. This sequence encodes CASSGGTTNEQFN.

In this sample, this clonotype turned up many times. This chain joins TRBV7-6 and TRBJ1-6; 9 nucleotides match TRBD1. The CDR3 is made up of 13 amino acids. Germline values: CDR1 SGHVS, CDR2 FNYEAQ. The trim removed 8 bases at V and 7 bases at J, leaving 3 bases unmatched. CDR3 loop: CASGDRDNSPLHF. CDR3 in DNA: TGTGCCAGCGGGGACAGGGACAATTCACCCCTCCACTTT. Combining the CDR3 with reference TRBV7-6 and TRBJ1-6 gives the whole variable domain GAGVSQSPRYKVTKRGQDVALRCDPISGHVSLYWYRQALGQGPEFLTYFNYEAQQDKSGLPNDRFSAERPEGSISTLTIQRTEQRDSAMYRCASGDRDNSPLHFGNGTRLTVT.

This clonotype came up many times. The chain is built from TRBV9 and TRBJ1-1, with D perhaps matching TRBD1 (5 bases). This CDR3 region has 15 residues. Per germline, CDR1 SGDLS and CDR2 YYNGEE. V dropped 0 bases and J dropped 5 bases, with 14 bases sitting between them. The CDR3 spells CASSVGVHQGTEAFF. The CDR3 DNA reads as TGTGCCAGCAGCGTAGGGGTTCACCAGGGAACTGAAGCTTTCTTT.

Ten or more counts support this clonotype. The CDR3 nucleotides read TGTGCCAGCAGTTATCCGGGACAGGGCTACTACGAGCAGTACTTC. Translated, it gives CASSYPGQGYYEQYF. The chain links TRBV7-2 to TRBJ2-7, with 9 nucleotides matching TRBD1. Germline V CDR1 and CDR2: SGHTA, FQGNSA. The CDR3 runs 15 residues. The V segment lost 6 bases and the J segment 3 bases; nucleotides outside the gene matches: 9.

This clonotype was observed many times. This chain joins TRBV7-9 and TRBJ1-1; 7 bases map to TRBD1. Trimming at V came to 5 bases and at J to 0 bases, leaving 3 bases not matched to a gene. CDR3 length: 14 residues. The germline CDR1 and CDR2 sequences are SEHNR and FQNEAQ (reference sequence). The CDR3 DNA reads as TGTGCCAGCAGCACTGGACAGGTGAACACTGAAGCTTTCTTT. This encodes CASSTGQVNTEAFF.

This clonotype was observed a few times. This chain joins TRBV5-1 and TRBJ2-7; D is undetermined. The CDR3 sequence is 16 residues long. V lost 0 bases to trimming and J lost 3 bases, with 16 bases between them. Germline V gene sequence: CDR1 SGHRS, CDR2 YFSETQ. Written as DNA, the CDR3 is TGCGCCAGCAGCTTGGGAAATTCGGGTCTAATCTACGAGCAGTACTTC. Its translation: CASSLGNSGLIYEQYF.

This clonotype has ten or more counts. The chain uses TRBV12-3 or TRBV12-4 and TRBJ1-4; TRBD1 matches 9 bases. The CDR3 sequence is 15 residues long. With 5 bases clipped from V and 8 bases from J, the junction kept 9 bases outside the gene matches. The CDR3 loop is CASSPSGTGNEKLFF. CDR3 nucleotide sequence: TGTGCCAGCAGTCCCTCTGGGACAGGGAACGAAAAACTGTTTTTT.

Ten or more counts support this clonotype. The chain is built from TRBV7-2 and TRBJ2-7, with 9 positions matching TRBD1. CDR3 length: 14 residues. Trimming at V came to 8 bases and at J to 5 bases, leaving 10 bases not matched to a gene. Germline assignment: CDR1 SGHTA and CDR2 FQGNSA. CDR3 DNA sequence: TGTGCCAGCCAACCGGGACAGGGCAACAACGAGCAGTACTTC. Its protein product is CASQPGQGNNEQYF.

This clonotype was seen ten or more times. The genes are TRBV19 and TRBJ2-7; TRBD2 is a possible D gene (6 bases). The CDR3 has 13 amino acids. With 8 bases removed from V and 1 base from J, the gap between germline ends came to 12 bases. Germline V CDR1 and CDR2: LNHDA, SQIVND (reference sequence). The CDR3 loop reads CASRISGSYEQYF. CDR3 nucleotide sequence: TGTGCCAGTCGGATTAGCGGATCCTACGAGCAGTACTTC.

This clonotype was observed at least ten times. This chain links TRBV5-5 with TRBJ2-2; the match to TRBD2 covers 8 bases. Germline V gene data show CDR1 as SGHKS and CDR2 as YYEKEE (reference sequence). The CDR3 contains 16 residues. Germline trimming cut 3 bases from V and 5 bases from J; bases unmatched to any gene: 9. CDR3 residues: CASSSRGGLGTGELFF. The CDR3 DNA reads TGTGCCAGCAGCTCCCGGGGGGGGCTGGGAACCGGGGAGCTGTTTTTT.

Turning to this clonotype: One end of the junction fails to match germline, which may point to a read error. The rearrangement uses TRBV7-2 and TRBJ1-6, with D perhaps matching TRBD1 (6 bases). This CDR3 spans 17 amino acids. Germline lookup yields CDR1 SGHTA and CDR2 FQGNSA. In DNA, the CDR3 is TGTGCCAGCAGCTCCTACCGGGAAACCCAGGGGAATTCACCCCTACACTTT. Protein sequence: CASSSYRETQGNSPLHF.

This clonotype was seen many times. V is TRBV20-1 and J is TRBJ1-5, with a possible D match to TRBD1 (5 bases). In germline, CDR1 is DFQATT, CDR2 SNEGSKA (reference sequence). V was shortened by 5 bases and J by 5 bases, with 13 bases between the two germline ends. The CDR3 runs to 13 residues. The CDR3 nucleotides read TGCAGTGCTTTTGGCAGGGACTATCAGCCCCAGCATTTT. This translates into CSAFGRDYQPQHF.

This clonotype was seen ten or more times. The rearrangement joins TRBV20-1 to TRBJ1-5, with a tentative D call TRBD1 (5 bases). In germline, CDR1 is DFQATT, CDR2 SNEGSKA (reference sequence). V was cut by 1 base and J by 5 bases, with 15 bases left in between. The CDR3 length is 15 residues. The chain's CDR3 is CSARVSGRGDQPQHF. CDR3 nucleotide sequence: TGCAGTGCTAGAGTGTCAGGGCGGGGGGATCAGCCCCAGCATTTT.

This clonotype was observed many times. The rearrangement uses TRBV3-1 and TRBJ2-2; D perhaps matches TRBD1 (5 bases). With 2 bases removed from V and 2 bases from J, the gap between germline ends came to 9 bases. CDR3 length: 15 residues. CDR1 is LGHDT and CDR2 is YNNKEL in the germline V gene (reference sequence). CDR3 coding DNA: TGTGCCAGCAGCCAAAATCAGGGTAACACCGGGGAGCTGTTTTTT. Residues: CASSQNQGNTGELFF. The full variable domain, completed using reference TRBV3-1 and TRBJ2-2, is DTAVSQTPKYLVTQMGNDKSIKCEQNLGHDTMYWYKQDSKKFLKIMFSYNNKELIINETVPNRFSPKSPDKAHLNLHINSLELGDSAVYFCASSQNQGNTGELFFGEGSRLTVL.

This clonotype showed up just a few times. The chain has TRBV4-2 and TRBJ1-5; 7 bases line up with TRBD1. This CDR3 contains 15 residues. CDR1 is LGHNA, CDR2 YNFKEQ, per germline. Germline trimming cut 0 bases from V and 7 bases from J; bases unmatched to any gene: 6. CDR3 DNA: TGTGCCAGCAGCCAAGATTCCAGGGGGAAGCAGCCCCAGCATTTT. Translated, it gives CASSQDSRGKQPQHF.

This clonotype has a count of ten or more. This chain connects TRBV4-1 to TRBJ1-5; maybe TRBD1 (6 bases). V was cut by 4 bases and J by 5 bases, with 18 bases left in between. From germline, CDR1 is MGHRA and CDR2 YSYEKL. There are 16 residues in the CDR3. Here the CDR3 reads CASSPFVGEGDQPQHF. CDR3 sequence (DNA): TGCGCCAGCAGCCCCTTCGTCGGGGAGGGGGATCAGCCCCAGCATTTT.